The text below deals with one TCR beta chain. Its recognized antigen is unknown. No base-level quality is on record; no much larger clone is a single base apart. Libraries came from the immunoSEQ multiplex PCR assay. For the multiplex PCR, a mixture combining 60 forward primers for TCR Vbeta segments and 13 reverse primers for TCR Jbeta segments was used. The CDR3 region of rearranged TCR beta genes was amplified from genomic DNA with a multiplex PCR assay. The amplified TCR beta libraries were sequenced on the Illumina HiSeq System as 87-base-pair reads. The original methods were these. Across the 670 or so repertoires, a later analysis counted roughly 77 million unique TCR beta chains, 9.5 million to 13 million of which were shared by at least two donors. Raw reads were error-corrected and collapsed into unique sequences with a nearest-neighbor algorithm that merged closely related sequences to remove PCR and sequencing errors. To assign V, D and J gene segments, CDR3 sequences were aligned to IMGT reference sequences. For a sequence to be retained, a match of at least six nucleotides was required to both a V gene segment and a J gene segment. Rearrangements were called productive when the CDR3 lacked stop codons and stayed in frame with V and J; all others were non-productive. Following IMGT convention, CDR3 was defined as the stretch from the second conserved V-encoded cysteine up to the conserved J-encoded phenylalanine. The earlier analysis of about 500 of the donors excluded sequences that lacked an unambiguous match to a single V gene segment. In an earlier analysis of roughly 600 of the donors, a V segment was called functional when productive rearrangements were above 56.7%, and segregating when the standard deviation between donors exceeded 5%. To diagnose cytomegalovirus status from the catalog of TCR beta chain sequences, a statistical classification framework was built. In a later analysis, TCR nucleotide sequences were compared against IMGT/GENE-DB human TR gene sequences so that V and J genes could be assigned. In a later analysis, CDR3 sequences and most-parsimonious VDJ recombination scenarios were assigned using the TCRdist pipeline. In a later analysis, every TCR beta chain was defined by the combination of its CDR3 amino acid sequence and its V-gene family, and reads without a unique V-gene family were dropped. As a way to deal with suspected cross-contamination and a sequencing artifact, a later analysis dropped 450 to 600 nucleotide sequences that were highly shared and had low generation probability. In a later analysis, a clonal expansion index was calculated for each public chain from normalized within-repertoire ranks of inferred template counts. In a later analysis, generation probabilities were computed with a VDJ recombination model fitted to out-of-frame rearrangements, and the resulting probabilities were checked against IGoR. Hypergeometric tests were used in a later analysis to score TCR-TCR, TCR-HLA and TCR-CMV co-occurrence, with a repertoire-size bias correction applied to the TCR pairs. To estimate false discovery rates, a later analysis permuted the HLA or CMV assignments 20 times. In a later analysis, co-occurring TCRs were grouped using DBSCAN, and TCRdist sequence similarity was added for clustering within HLA-allele-positive subsets. Repertoires with fewer than 30,000 or more than 120,000 public chains, plus five repertoires with anomalous nucleotide sharing, were excluded from co-occurrence clustering. What TCRdb holds here is the immuneACCESS table cut down to in-frame rearrangements. Part of the clones is not present; checked against another copy, under half of the missing clones reflect an unresolved V gene, and the others are unexplained. From that table come the V and J calls and clone size; the DNA was used to work out D and trimming. The sample table records about 190,000 clones; approximately 80% of these occur just once. Around an eighth of the sample goes to the ten largest clones.

This specimen comes from a study of cytomegalovirus exposure and HLA in healthy donors (dated by TCRdb to 2016 to 2017). Regarding the study in general: According to an earlier analysis of a few hundred of the donors, about 170 million T cells yielded 90 million to 130 million unique TCR beta sequences and 276 Gb of sequence data. Roughly 300 gigabases of sequencing data and roughly 90 million unique TCR sequences were included in an early release covering roughly 600 HLA-typed donors. Of the approximately 400 genotyped donors, 80% to 90% were placed in the genetic ancestry cluster associated with self-reported Caucasian donors. The study aimed to test whether signatures of past pathogen exposure could be identified by cataloging public T cell receptors. The study used immunosequencing to profile the T cell repertoires of under 700 subjects and linked those repertoires to cytomegalovirus serostatus. Along with the approximately 670-subject first cohort, a separate validation cohort of 120 different subjects was used. High-throughput TCR immunosequencing, statistical association of individual TCRs with disease status, and machine learning were combined to predict cytomegalovirus infection status. To study patterns of TCR occurrence, a later analysis re-analyzed previously published TCR beta repertoires from under 750 donors and added high-resolution HLA genotyping. Rather than using new phenotypic data, the later analysis identified candidate immune exposures from TCR beta sequences and from how often those sequences occurred across donors. An earlier analysis of 450 to 750 of the donors used high-throughput TCR beta sequencing to judge whether each TCR beta V gene segment behaved as functional or pseudogenic. Alongside the repertoire data, information on donor age, sex, ethnicity and CMV serostatus was compiled. A later genetic analysis took genome-wide SNP genotypes for about 55% of the 666 donors and used that subset as a discovery cohort. Every repertoire in the discovery cohort had been generated on one and the same sequencing platform. Both class I and class II loci were covered by HLA typing, at four-digit resolution. Typing coverage varied by locus: about 620-640 donors for A, B, C, DRB1 and DQB1; about 520 for DQA1; some 610 for DPA1; approximately 470 for DPB1. Four or five DR-DQ haplotypes were handled as single units for association and clustering because linkage in the cohort was strong. Among around 400 genotyped donors of the cohort, an average of roughly 240,000 unique TCR beta nucleotide sequences were sequenced per donor, roughly 20% of them non-productive. General study outcomes and caveats: Most TCR sequences were seen in very few donors, while some public TCRs were found in many individuals. According to a later analysis, most CMV-associated TCR beta chains appeared to be HLA-restricted, and the HLA associations seemed to be driven largely by CMV exposure. A cluster of highly shared sequence variants was judged likely to be a technical artifact of the sequencing pipeline. Linkage disequilibrium might explain the correlated functional status among segregating V segments, but an unknown experimental factor could not be ruled out. Compared with the roughly 670-donor mean, donors in an Asian-associated ancestry cluster had fewer N-insertions in productive TCRs, according to a later genetic analysis. According to the authors, the approach could potentially be generalized to other disease states and immunological phenotypes. Roughly uniform sequencing depth across donors was assumed in presence/absence analyses, although this assumption may not hold. Because some donors lacked HLA typing at each locus, the association tests relied only on the typed subset. A later analysis found that HLA-associated TCR beta chains were more clonally expanded and had lower generation probabilities than equally common non-associated chains. The earlier analysis of about 600 of the donors excluded some 15 rarely observed V segments, including chromosome 9 orphons, because counts were too low. A further reported finding was that TCR beta sequences accurately predicted the HLA-A and HLA-B alleles for most subjects in the first cohort. Some IMGT-functional V segments, including TRBV6-2 and TRBV6-3, could not be told apart with the 87-base-pair reads, so those segments were excluded. The classifier was reported to diagnose cytomegalovirus status with high specificity and sensitivity in both the original and validation cohorts. Immune exposure information for the cohort was limited to CMV serostatus. Broadly in line with IMGT annotations, most TCR beta V segments showed up in productive rearrangements about 90% or about 30% of the time in an earlier analysis of some 590 of the donors. Strong co-occurrence of HLA alleles, especially DR and DQ, made assigning TCR associations to individual alleles difficult. A later analysis associated 15,000 or so TCR beta sequences with specific HLA alleles at a false discovery rate of 0.05. The cohort was sequenced for TCR beta chains only, and without alpha or paired-chain data the features that could be detected were limited. A few of the identified cytomegalovirus-associated TCR beta chains were confirmed in vitro to be specific for cytomegalovirus antigens. V-gene and J-gene trimming of TCR beta chains was associated with a missense DCLRE1C variant in a later genetic analysis, and the association was replicated in an independent cohort. According to a later analysis, TCR association rates differed among HLA loci, with DRB1 alleles showing the most associated TCRs and HLA-C alleles showing the fewest. A later analysis reported that several top co-occurrence clusters appeared linked to parvovirus B19, influenza, CMV and Epstein-Barr virus. The study listed 164 TCR beta chains as associated with cytomegalovirus.

Sequences SGHNT (CDR1) and YYREEE (CDR2) are obtained from the germline V gene (reference sequence). Relative to germline, V is missing 3 bases and J is missing 0 bases, with 3 bases of the junction outside any gene match. The CDR3 spans 16 residues, from the cysteine through the phenylalanine. Solely the CDR3 DNA is kept, with 48 bases framed from the first base. The cohort comprised fewer than 750 healthy bone marrow donors. Cohort members were all nominally healthy when sampled, although unrecorded immune exposures were likely present. The donor tested CMV seropositive and was one of the 289 seropositive cohort members. Each donor provided a peripheral blood sample, and peripheral blood mononuclear cells were used for TCR beta sequencing. Genomic DNA was extracted from the blood cell samples with the Qiagen DNeasy Blood Extraction Kit.

Source material: PBMCs. Recombination connected TRBV5-4 to TRBJ2-7; 13 of the junction bases match TRBD2. The source is a woman aged 25 to 39 in good health and CMV-seropositive. The bases read TGTGCCAGCAGCTCGACTAGCGGGGGGCCCTCCTACGAGCAGTACTTC. Its translation reads: CASSSTSGGPSYEQYF.